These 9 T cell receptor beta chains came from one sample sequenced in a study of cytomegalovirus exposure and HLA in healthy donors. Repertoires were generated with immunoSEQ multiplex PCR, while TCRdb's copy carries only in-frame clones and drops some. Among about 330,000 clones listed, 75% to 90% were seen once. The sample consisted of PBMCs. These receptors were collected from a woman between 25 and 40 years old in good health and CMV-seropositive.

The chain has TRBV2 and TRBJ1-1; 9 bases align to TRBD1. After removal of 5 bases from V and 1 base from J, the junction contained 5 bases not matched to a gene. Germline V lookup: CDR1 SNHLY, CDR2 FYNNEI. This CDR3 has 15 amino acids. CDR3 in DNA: TGTGCCAGCAGTCTTCCGGGACAGGGGAACACTGAAGCTTTCTTT. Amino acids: CASSLPGQGNTEAFF.

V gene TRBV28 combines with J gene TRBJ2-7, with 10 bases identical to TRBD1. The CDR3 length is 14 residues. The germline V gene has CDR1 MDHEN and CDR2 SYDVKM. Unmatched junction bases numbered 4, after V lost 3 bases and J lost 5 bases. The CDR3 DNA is TGTGCCAGCAGTTTTCTTGGGACAGGGGACGAGCAGTACTTC. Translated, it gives CASSFLGTGDEQYF.

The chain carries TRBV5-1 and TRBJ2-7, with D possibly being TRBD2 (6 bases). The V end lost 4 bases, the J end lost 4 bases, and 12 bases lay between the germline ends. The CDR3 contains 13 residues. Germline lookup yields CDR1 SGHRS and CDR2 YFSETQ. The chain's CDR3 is CASSRTTSYEQYF. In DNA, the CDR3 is TGCGCCAGCAGCAGGACTACTTCATACGAGCAGTACTTC.

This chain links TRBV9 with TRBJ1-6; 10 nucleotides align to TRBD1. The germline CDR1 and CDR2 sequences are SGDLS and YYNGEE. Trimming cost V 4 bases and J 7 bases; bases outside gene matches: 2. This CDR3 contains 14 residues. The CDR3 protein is CASSKGQGNSPLHF. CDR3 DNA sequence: TGTGCCAGCAGCAAGGGACAGGGGAATTCACCCCTCCACTTT.

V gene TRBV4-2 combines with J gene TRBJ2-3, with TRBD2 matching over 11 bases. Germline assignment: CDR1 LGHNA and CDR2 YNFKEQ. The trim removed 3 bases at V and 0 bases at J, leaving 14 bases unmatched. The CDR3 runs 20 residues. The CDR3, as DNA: TGTGCCAGCAGCCACCCGACTAGCGGGGAATGGGTAAGGAGCACAGATACGCAGTATTTT. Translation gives CASSHPTSGEWVRSTDTQYF.

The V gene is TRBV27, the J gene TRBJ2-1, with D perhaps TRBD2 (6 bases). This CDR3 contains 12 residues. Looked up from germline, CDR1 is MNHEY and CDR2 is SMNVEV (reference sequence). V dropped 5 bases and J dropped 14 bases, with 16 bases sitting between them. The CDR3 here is CASSPGTPREFF. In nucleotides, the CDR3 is TGTGCCAGCAGTCCCGGGACTCCGAGAGAGTTCTTC.

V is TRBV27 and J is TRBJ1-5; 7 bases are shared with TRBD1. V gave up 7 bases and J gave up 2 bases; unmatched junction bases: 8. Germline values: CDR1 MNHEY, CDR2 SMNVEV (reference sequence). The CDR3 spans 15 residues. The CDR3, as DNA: TGTGCCAGCAACCCCAGGGGGGAAGGCAATCAGCCCCAGCATTTT. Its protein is CASNPRGEGNQPQHF.

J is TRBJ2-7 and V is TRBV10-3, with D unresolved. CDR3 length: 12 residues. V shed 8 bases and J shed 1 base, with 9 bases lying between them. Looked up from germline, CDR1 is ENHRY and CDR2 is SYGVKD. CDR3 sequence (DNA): TGTGCCATCTCTACAGAGTCCTACGAGCAGTACTTC. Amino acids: CAISTESYEQYF.

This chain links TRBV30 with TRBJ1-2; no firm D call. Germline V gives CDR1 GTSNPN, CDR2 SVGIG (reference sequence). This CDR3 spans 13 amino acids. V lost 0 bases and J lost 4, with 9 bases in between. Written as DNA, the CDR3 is TGTGCCTGGAGTGTAGGAGTTTTCTATGGCTACACCTTC. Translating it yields CAWSVGVFYGYTF.